These T cell receptor beta chains were read from a single sample in a study of beta chain features in type 1 diabetes. TCRdb keeps only in-frame clones here, not all; method: immunoSEQ multiplex PCR. This table has fewer than 300,000 clones, roughly 20% appearing once. The specimen was naive CD4+ T cells from blood. These receptors originate from a woman in her 40s with type 1 diabetes. Both conserved end residues are part of each CDR3. The D gene is left open where the match is weak. Rows give clone size only sometimes, using once, few, many, or a class for an expanded clone.

v_gene,j_gene,d_gene,abundance,CDR3nt,CDR3aa
TRBV6-5,TRBJ1-4,.,few,TGTGCCAGCAGTTACGCAGGTGATGGGGAAAAACTGTTTTTT,CASSYAGDGEKLFF
TRBV11-2,TRBJ2-3,TRBD2,.,TGTGCCAGTGGAAGCTGGCTCGGGGGGGATACGCAGTATTTT,CASGSWLGGDTQYF
TRBV29-1,TRBJ2-5,.,few,TGCAGCGTTGACAGGGTCCTACAAGAGACCCAGTACTTC,CSVDRVLQETQYF
TRBV27,TRBJ2-2,.,few,TGTGCCAGCAGTTTAGAGGGTTCGTTTTCCGGGGAGCTGTTTTTT,CASSLEGSFSGELFF
TRBV19,TRBJ2-5,.,few,TGTGCCAGTAGTATTGTCGGAGGGAGCCAGTACTTC,CASSIVGGSQYF
TRBV6-1,TRBJ1-5,.,.,TGTGCCAGCAACCCTACAGATAGCAATCAGCCCCAGCATTTT,CASNPTDSNQPQHF
TRBV6-6,TRBJ1-5,TRBD1,.,TGTGCCAGCAGTCAATATAGACAGGGGTACAATCAGCCCCAGCATTTT,CASSQYRQGYNQPQHF
TRBV7-2,TRBJ2-5,.,.,TGTGCCAGCAGCTTAGTCACAGGCGCCTCCGAGACCCAGTACTTC,CASSLVTGASETQYF
TRBV10-3,TRBJ2-1,.,.,TGTGCCATCAGTGGGTGGACAGCTTCTTACAATGAGCAGTTCTTC,CAISGWTASYNEQFF
TRBV9,TRBJ2-5,.,.,TGTGCCAGCAGCTTATCCGGGATTCAGAAAGAGACCCAGTACTTC,CASSLSGIQKETQYF
TRBV10-3,TRBJ2-7,.,few,TGTGCCATCAGTGAGGGACAGAAATCCTCCTACGAGCAGTACTTC,CAISEGQKSSYEQYF
TRBV4-2,TRBJ1-1,.,.,TGTGCCAGCAGCCAAGATTTTTCGAGAAACACTGAAGCTTTCTTT,CASSQDFSRNTEAFF
TRBV10-3,TRBJ1-6,TRBD1,.,TGTGCCATCAGTGGAGGACAGGGAGGGAATTCACCCCTCCACTTT,CAISGGQGGNSPLHF
TRBV7-9,TRBJ1-4,.,.,TGTGCCAGCAGCCTGGGGCGGGGGGCTAGAAGTGAAAAACTGTTTTTT,CASSLGRGARSEKLFF
TRBV25-1,TRBJ1-1,TRBD1,once,TGTGCCAGCCACCAGGGGGGAACTGAAGCTTTCTTT,CASHQGGTEAFF
TRBV4-1,TRBJ2-7,.,.,TGCGCCAGCAGCCAATTCGCAGGGGTGGGCTCCTACGAGCAGTACTTC,CASSQFAGVGSYEQYF
TRBV4-1,TRBJ2-1,TRBD2,.,TGCGCCAGCAGCCAAGATCGAGGGGCTAGCGGGGGAGGAGATGAGCAGTTCTTC,CASSQDRGASGGGDEQFF
TRBV27,TRBJ2-7,.,few,TGTGCCAGCAGTTTGCTGGGAGCAAACGAGCAGTACTTC,CASSLLGANEQYF
TRBV7-2,TRBJ2-7,TRBD1,.,TGTGCCAGCAGCCAGGGGACAGGGAGCTCCTACGAGCAGTACTTC,CASSQGTGSSYEQYF
TRBV30,TRBJ1-3,.,few,TGTGCCTGGAGGTCACAGCTTGGAAACACCATATATTTT,CAWRSQLGNTIYF
TRBV9,TRBJ1-2,TRBD1,few,TGTGCCAGCAGCCCCCGGGACAGGGGGTACTATGGCTACACCTTC,CASSPRDRGYYGYTF
TRBV7-2,TRBJ2-1,.,.,TGTGCCAGCAGCTCGGACTCCCGCCCCTACAATGAGCAGTTCTTC,CASSSDSRPYNEQFF
TRBV4-1,TRBJ2-3,TRBD2,.,TGCGCCAGCAGCCTCGGCAAGAGCCTAGCGGGAGGAGATACGCAGTATTTT,CASSLGKSLAGGDTQYF
TRBV18,TRBJ2-5,.,.,TGTGCCAGCTCACCAGCGGAGACCCAGTACTTC,CASSPAETQYF